Included here is one T cell receptor (beta chain) sequence, with context. Seattle patient enrollment occurred during active infection, with longitudinal follow-up thereafter. The data are from a study of blood T cell repertoires in COVID-19. Across the whole study: Whether acute or convalescent, the COVID-19 samples came from the United States, Italy and Spain.

Deletions cut 6 bases from V and 3 bases from J, with 10 bases between. The germline gives CDR1 MNHEY, CDR2 SMNVEV (reference sequence). The CDR3 is 13 residues long. Clones were sequenced by immunoSEQ multiplex PCR, and TCRdb holds only the in-frame ones, with some missing. The table records 65,000 to 85,000 clones, 80% to 90% of them present only once. This TCR was recovered from a man older than 75 with COVID-19, enrolled during active disease. Sequenced sample: peripheral blood. The chain recombines TRBV27 with TRBJ2-3, with a possible D match to TRBD2 (5 bases). The CDR3 loop reads CASREAVTDTQYF. The CDR3 DNA follows: TGTGCCAGCAGGGAGGCAGTAACAGATACGCAGTATTTT.